The sequence of this T cell receptor beta chain was determined in a study of T cell changes during pregnancy in multiple sclerosis. Germline V CDR1 and CDR2: SNHLY, FYNNEI. After removal of 6 bases from V and 4 bases from J, the junction contained 15 bases not matched to a gene. This CDR3 comprises 17 residues. Sequenced by immunoSEQ multiplex PCR; TCRdb stores in-frame clones only, minus some. The sample lists about 40,000 clones, 88% occurring once. The receptor was isolated from a female donor in good health, enrolled as a control in a pregnancy study. This specimen consisted of peripheral blood, obtained in the first trimester of pregnancy. The chain couples TRBV2 to TRBJ2-4; 7 positions match TRBD1. The DNA for the CDR3 is TGTGCCAGCAGAGGCACAACCCAGGGACAGCATAAAAACATTCAGTACTTC. The encoded protein is CASRGTTQGQHKNIQYF.